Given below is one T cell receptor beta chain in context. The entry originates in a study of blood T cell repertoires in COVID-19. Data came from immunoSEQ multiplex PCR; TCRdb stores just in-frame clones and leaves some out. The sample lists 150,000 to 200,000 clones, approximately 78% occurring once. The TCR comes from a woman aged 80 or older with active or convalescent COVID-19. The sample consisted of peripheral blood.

The chain's CDR3 is CASSGSLAGVGTDTQYF. CDR3 sequence (DNA): TGTGCCAGCAGCGGGTCGTTAGCGGGGGTGGGAACAGATACGCAGTATTTT. The chain carries TRBV9 and TRBJ2-3; 9 bases fit TRBD2. Per the germline V gene, CDR1 is SGDLS and CDR2 is YYNGEE. V lost 3 bases, J lost 3 bases, and 11 bases stayed unmatched. The CDR3 length is 17 residues.